Below are 2 T cell receptor beta chains sequenced from a single sample in a study of Ad26.COV2.S vaccination and SARS-CoV-2 variants (TCRdb year 2021). Library preparation was by the immunoSEQ multiplex PCR assay. Entries here come from immuneACCESS through TCRdb and include only in-frame sequences with V and J called. Some clones fail to appear in such tables; in the studies checked, an unresolved V gene covers under half of the shortfall, and the cause of the remainder is unknown. This sample is represented by under 550,000 clones; roughly 90% of them were singletons. The ten largest clones represent approximately 4% of the sample. The treatment or condition label here, explained by the study, means: some 20 received Ad26.COV2.S at low or high dose, single or two shots; several received placebo; per-sample allocation not given. For vaccine and placebo recipients, the sequenced repertoires came from samples collected on day 63 after the first injection.

Here the sequenced sample was peripheral blood, taken in a trial of Ad26.COV2.S vaccine versus placebo. These receptors came from a person between 18 and 59 years old who received the Ad26.COV2.S COVID-19 vaccine or a placebo.

The V gene is TRBV28, the J gene TRBJ1-6; D is unresolved. Deletions cut 3 bases from V and 10 bases from J, with 13 bases between. This CDR3 is 14 amino acids long. Germline CDR1 and CDR2: MDHEN and SYDVKM. The CDR3 reads CASSFPRQDSPLHF. CDR3 bases: TGTGCCAGCAGTTTCCCCCGGCAGGACTCACCCCTCCACTTT.

The genes are TRBV6-5 and TRBJ2-6; 7 positions match TRBD1. Germline CDR1 MNHEY, CDR2 SVGAGI. The trim removed 0 bases at V and 4 bases at J, leaving 3 bases unmatched. There are 16 residues in the CDR3. CDR3 amino acids: CASSYSTGLGANVLTF. The CDR3 region has the DNA TGTGCCAGCAGTTACTCGACAGGGTTAGGGGCCAACGTCCTGACTTTC.